This is a list of T cell receptor beta chains from one sample in a study of patients and donors after allogeneic stem cell transplantation. MiXCR, run by TCRdb on the RT-PCR reads, gives a single entry per CDR3 protein. Altogether roughly 940,000 distinct CDR3 sequences are present, approximately 18% being singletons, with the ten largest covering 5% to 6.5%. Sequences were obtained from blood, either unsorted or a sorted T cell fraction (not recorded which). The receptors shown here come from a human donor who was either an allogeneic HSCT recipient or a stem cell or donor lymphocyte infusion donor (not recorded which). It is not recorded whose cells these are; they may come from a transplant donor. Both conserved end residues are part of each CDR3. The D gene is left open where the match is weak. For some rows the clone size is stated as once, few or many, or as a class when expanded; others skip it.

few,TRBD1,TRBJ1-1,TRBV24-1,TGTGCCACCACCTCCGGGACAGGCACTGAAGCTTTCTTT,CATTSGTGTEAFF
.,TRBD2,TRBJ2-7,TRBV9,TGTGCCAGCAGCGTAGACGTAGCGGGGGGCAGATTGGACGAGCAGTACTTC,CASSVDVAGGRLDEQYF
once,.,TRBJ2-2,TRBV20-1,TGCAGTGCTAGAGACGATCAGGGGTTGGGCACCGGGGAGCTGTTTTTT,CSARDDQGLGTGELFF
few,TRBD2,TRBJ2-1,TRBV20-1,TGCAGTGCTAGGGACCCTAGCGGGGGGTTATATGAGCAGTTCTTC,CSARDPSGGLYEQFF
.,TRBD2,TRBJ2-1,TRBV30,TGTGCCTGGAGTCTAGCGGGAGAGAACTACAATGAGCAGTTCTTC,CAWSLAGENYNEQFF
.,.,TRBJ2-7,TRBV9,TGTGCCAGCAGCGTAGAAGAGAATAGGCAGTACTTC,CASSVEENRQYF
few,.,TRBJ2-7,TRBV6-6,TGTGCCAGCAATCCCCAGGGTTACGAGCAGTACTTC,CASNPQGYEQYF
.,.,TRBJ2-7,TRBV29-1,TGCAGCGTTGGACAGGCCTACGAGCAGTACTTC,CSVGQAYEQYF
few,.,TRBJ2-3,TRBV16,TGTGCCACTTCCCCTCCAAGCACAGATACGCAGTATTTT,CATSPPSTDTQYF
few,.,TRBJ2-2,TRBV15,TGTGCCACCAGCAGAGCGGAGAGGAGTAGCACCGGGGAGCTGTTTTTT,CATSRAERSSTGELFF
.,.,TRBJ2-7,TRBV14,TGTGCCAGCAGCCACCGTTACGACAGGTGGGAGCAGTACTTC,CASSHRYDRWEQYF
few,TRBD2,TRBJ2-2,TRBV20-1,TGCAGTGCTAGAGATCCTAGCGGCACCGGGGAGCTGTTTTTT,CSARDPSGTGELFF
few,TRBD2,TRBJ2-4,TRBV29-1,TGCAGCGTTGAAGGGCGGGAGGGGGCGTTCGCCAAAAACATTCAGTACTTC,CSVEGREGAFAKNIQYF
few,.,TRBJ2-1,TRBV5-1,TGCGCCAGCAGCCTTACGGAGAGCTCCTACAATGAGCAGTTCTTC,CASSLTESSYNEQFF
few,TRBD2,TRBJ2-7,TRBV3-1,TGTGCCAGCAGCCAAAAGGGGAGGGCCTACGAGCAGTACTTC,CASSQKGRAYEQYF
few,.,TRBJ2-5,TRBV3-1,TGTGCCAGCAGCTTCCAGATTCGTGAAGAGACCCAGTACTTC,CASSFQIREETQYF
.,.,TRBJ2-7,TRBV20-1,TGCAGTGCTAGAGATTTTCGTGGGGTCGAGCAGTACTTC,CSARDFRGVEQYF
.,TRBD2,TRBJ2-5,TRBV6-1,TGTGCCAGCAGCCCCGGGACTAGCGCGGGTGCTGAGACCCAGTACTTC,CASSPGTSAGAETQYF
.,TRBD1,TRBJ1-2,TRBV19,TGTGCCAGTAGTATAGAGGACAGGGGATTCGATGGCTACACCTTC,CASSIEDRGFDGYTF
.,.,TRBJ2-5,TRBV11-2,TGTGCCAGCAGCTTTGGGGGGGCCTTAGAGACCCAGTACTTC,CASSFGGALETQYF
few,.,TRBJ2-5,TRBV4-3,TGCGCCAGCAGCCAAGCCCCAGGTGCACGGGAGACCCAGTACTTC,CASSQAPGARETQYF